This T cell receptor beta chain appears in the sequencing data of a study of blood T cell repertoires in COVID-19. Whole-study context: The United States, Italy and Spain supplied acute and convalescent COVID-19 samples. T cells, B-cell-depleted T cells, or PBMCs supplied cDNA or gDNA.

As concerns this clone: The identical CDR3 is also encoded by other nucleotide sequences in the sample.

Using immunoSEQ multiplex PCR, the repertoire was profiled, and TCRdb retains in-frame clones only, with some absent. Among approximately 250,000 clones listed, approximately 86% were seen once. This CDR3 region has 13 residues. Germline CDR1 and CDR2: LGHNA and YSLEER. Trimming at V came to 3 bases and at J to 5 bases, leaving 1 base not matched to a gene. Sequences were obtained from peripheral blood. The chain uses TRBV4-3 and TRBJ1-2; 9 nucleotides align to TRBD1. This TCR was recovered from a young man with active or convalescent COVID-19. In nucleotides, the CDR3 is TGCGCCAGCAGCCAGGACAGGGGATATGGCTACACCTTC. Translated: CASSQDRGYGYTF.